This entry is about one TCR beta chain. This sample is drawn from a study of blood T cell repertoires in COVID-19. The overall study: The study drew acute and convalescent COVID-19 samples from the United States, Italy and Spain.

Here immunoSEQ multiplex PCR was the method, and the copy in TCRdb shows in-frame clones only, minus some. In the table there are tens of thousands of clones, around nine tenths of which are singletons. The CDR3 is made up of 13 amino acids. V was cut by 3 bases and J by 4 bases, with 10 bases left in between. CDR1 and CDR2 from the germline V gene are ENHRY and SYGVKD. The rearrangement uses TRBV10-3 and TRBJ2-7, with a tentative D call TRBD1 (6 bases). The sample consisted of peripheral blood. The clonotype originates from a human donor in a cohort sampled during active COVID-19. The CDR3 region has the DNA TGTGCCATCAGTGACGACAGGAGTTACGAGCAGTACTTC. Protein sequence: CAISDDRSYEQYF.